The source of this TCR beta chain is a study of T cells in Graves' hyperthyroidism and ophthalmopathy. General study points: Separation of ophthalmopathy from stable hyperthyroidism was achieved by a 13 V-J model. In blood, most of the thyroid clonotypes expanded above 0.001 were also present.

Amplification yielded TCR beta CDR3 regions, with RNA transcripts as the source. First-round RT-PCR with HTBI primers amplified the TCR CDR3 region. One entry per CDR3 protein, called by TCRdb with MiXCR from the multiplex PCR reads. The repertoire consists of more than 550,000 distinct CDR3 sequences, with about 45% occurring once and the leading ten covering less than 8.5%. Patients having uncontrolled infection, another autoimmune disease, pregnancy or lactation were not included. Diagnosis relied on clinical symptoms, serum thyroxine and TRAb, thyroid ultrasound and orbital computed tomography. As regards this clonotype: The target antigen is unknown.

This TCR was sampled from an adult man with Graves' disease, either hyperthyroidism or ophthalmopathy (not recorded which). The sample comprised peripheral blood or thyroid tissue (not recorded which).

The CDR3 DNA reads TGTGCCACCAGTGACCCAGGACCCGCTCTGAACTATGGCTACACCTTC. This encodes CATSDPGPALNYGYTF. V usage is TRBV24-1 and J usage is TRBJ1-2; no firm D call. Germline CDR1 reads KGHDR; CDR2 reads SFDVKD. The CDR3 totals 16 residues. Between the trimmed V and J ends, which lost 4 bases and 2 bases, there was a span of 16 bases.